The source of this TCR beta chain is a study of shared clonotypes between healthy human individuals. Study outcomes and limitations: Rarefaction curves obtained for sorted subsets showed sequencing incomplete despite large depth. Relative to clonotypes present in all four donors, those not shared had lower generation probabilities. Researchers found naive subsets generally carried larger estimated richness than memory subsets.

The V end was cut by 2 bases, the J end by 9 bases, with 8 bases between. The CDR3 sequence is 12 residues long. CDR1 and CDR2 from the germline V gene are SEHNR and FQNEAQ (reference sequence). The assay ran at deep level. The repertoire was sequenced with immunoSEQ multiplex PCR; TCRdb's copy has only in-frame clones and lacks some. The sample yields about 1 million clones, 65% to 75% seen once. With regard to this clone: Its matching antigen is unknown.

Sequenced material: memory CD4+ T cells sorted from blood. Subset given: CD45RA-negative fraction. V and J are TRBV7-9 and TRBJ2-1; D is ambiguous. The TCR sequence derives from a man younger than 30 in good health. The CDR3 reads CASSLNAPEQFF. CDR3 nucleotide sequence: TGTGCCAGCAGCTTAAATGCCCCTGAGCAGTTCTTC.